This T cell receptor beta chain came from a study of cytomegalovirus exposure and HLA in healthy donors. PCR employed 60 Vbeta and 13 Jbeta primers. The method was immunoSEQ multiplex PCR; TCRdb's version includes in-frame clones alone and lacks a portion of them. The sample includes around 200,000 clones. V lost 6 bases to trimming and J lost 9 bases; unmatched junction nucleotides: 17. There are 16 residues in the CDR3. Germline CDR1 is LNHDA and CDR2 is SQIVND (reference sequence). This sequence joins TRBV19 and TRBJ2-1, with TRBD2 identical over 7 bases. This TCR came from a woman aged 25 to 39 in good health and CMV-seropositive. The sequenced material came from PBMCs. The CDR3 coding sequence is TGTGCCAGTAGCAGTGGTAGGACTAGTCTGGAAACTGAGCAGTTCTTC. Amino acids: CASSSGRTSLETEQFF.